The 20 T cell receptor beta chains presented below share a single source sample, sequenced in a study of shared clonotypes between healthy human individuals. Repertoires were generated with immunoSEQ multiplex PCR, while TCRdb's copy carries only in-frame clones and drops some. The repertoire holds approximately 500,000 clones, with 75% to 85% as singletons. The sequencing sample was made of PBMCs. The source is a woman in her forties in good health. Some clones in this sample may be carry-over from other donors' samples.

The chain links TRBV18 to TRBJ2-6; 7 bases line up with TRBD1. Germline loops: CDR1 KGHSH, CDR2 LQKENI. The CDR3 totals 16 residues. V was clipped by 3 bases and J by 0 bases; unmatched bases: 2. The CDR3 region is CASSPTGNSGANVLTF. The CDR3 nucleotides are TGTGCCAGCTCACCGACAGGGAACTCTGGGGCCAACGTCCTGACTTTC.

The V call is TRBV5-1, the J call TRBJ1-1, with 8 nucleotides matching TRBD1. Germline V gives CDR1 SGHRS, CDR2 YFSETQ. The CDR3 is 18 amino acids. V gave up 1 base and J gave up 3 bases; unmatched junction bases: 14. The CDR3 loop is CASSLTTGTGVSDTEAFF. The CDR3 region has the DNA TGCGCCAGCAGCTTGACAACCGGGACAGGAGTCTCGGACACTGAAGCTTTCTTT.

J is TRBJ2-1 and V is TRBV7-9; the match to TRBD2 covers 8 bases. Germline V gene data show CDR1 as SEHNR and CDR2 as FQNEAQ (reference sequence). V was pared by 6 bases and J by 5 bases, with 9 bases of the junction left unmatched. This CDR3 comprises 15 residues. As DNA, the CDR3 is TGTGCCAGCAGTCTAGGACTAGCCGTCCACAATGAGCAGTTCTTC. Encoded protein: CASSLGLAVHNEQFF.

The J gene is TRBJ1-1, the V gene TRBV28, with a weak D call TRBD1 (6 bases). CDR3 length: 13 amino acids. The germline CDR1 and CDR2 sequences are MDHEN and SYDVKM. V shed 7 bases and J shed 5 bases, with 14 bases lying between them. The CDR3 region has the DNA TGTGCCAGCACCCTAGAGAGGGGGACTGAAGCTTTCTTT. Protein sequence: CASTLERGTEAFF.

This clone appeared a single time. This chain's CDR3 is CASSLSGAEETQYF. CDR3 DNA: TGTGCCAGCTCACTGTCCGGGGCGGAAGAGACCCAGTACTTC. The rearrangement links TRBV18 to TRBJ2-5; either TRBD1 or TRBD2 may supply D (5 bases each). The CDR3 extends over 14 amino acids. Trimming stripped 4 bases from V and 3 bases from J, with 12 bases between. Germline CDR1 and CDR2: KGHSH and LQKENI.

The rearrangement links TRBV19 to TRBJ2-5; D possibly corresponds to TRBD2 (5 bases). V lost 5 bases and J 4 bases, leaving 8 bases between the germline ends. Germline-derived CDR1 and CDR2 are LNHDA and SQIVND (reference sequence). The CDR3 spans 12 residues. In DNA, the CDR3 is TGTGCCAGTAGTGGGAGAAGAGAGACCCAGTACTTC. Its translation: CASSGRRETQYF. Full variable domain (rest looked up from reference TRBV19 and TRBJ2-5): DGGITQSPKYLFRKEGQNVTLSCEQNLNHDAMYWYRQDPGQGLRLIYYSQIVNDFQKGDIAEGYSVSREKKESFPLTVTSAQKNPTAFYLCASSGRRETQYFGPGTRLLVL.

V gene TRBV7-9 combines with J gene TRBJ2-1; 7 nucleotides align to TRBD2. V lost 7 bases to trimming and J lost 3 bases; unmatched junction nucleotides: 9. Germline lookup yields CDR1 SEHNR and CDR2 FQNEAQ (reference sequence). This CDR3 is built from 15 residues. The CDR3 DNA reads as TGTGCCAGCAACCTCCTAGCGGATCTCTACAATGAGCAGTTCTTC. This gives the protein CASNLLADLYNEQFF.

V is TRBV28 and J is TRBJ2-5; tentatively, D is TRBD1 (8 bases). The germline gives CDR1 MDHEN, CDR2 SYDVKM. The V gene lost 4 bases and the J gene lost 5 bases, with 17 bases spanning the gap. This CDR3 contains 15 residues. CDR3 residues: CASSSYRGGAETQYF. CDR3 DNA: TGTGCCAGCAGTTCCTACAGGGGGGGAGCGGAGACCCAGTACTTC.

The chain is built from TRBV10-1 and TRBJ1-2, with 8 bases lining up with TRBD1. CDR3 length: 14 amino acids. Germline trimming cut 2 bases from V and 4 bases from J; bases unmatched to any gene: 3. The germline CDR1 and CDR2 sequences are WNHNN and SYGVQD (reference sequence). The CDR3 bases are TGCGCCAGCAGTGAGACAGGGGGGACCTATGGCTACACCTTC. Its translation: CASSETGGTYGYTF.

This sequence joins TRBV5-4 and TRBJ1-3; D uncertain. CDR1 and CDR2 from the germline V gene are SGHNT and YYREEE (reference sequence). The CDR3 has 15 residues. Deletions cut 0 bases from V and 4 bases from J, with 11 bases between. The CDR3 DNA follows: TGTGCCAGCAGCTTGGATCGGTCGGACGGAAACACCATATATTTT. Translating gives CASSLDRSDGNTIYF.

This rearrangement joins TRBV19 to TRBJ2-7, with 7 bases fitting TRBD1. Germline assignment: CDR1 LNHDA and CDR2 SQIVND (reference sequence). V lost 4 bases to trimming and J lost 3 bases; unmatched junction nucleotides: 6. CDR3 length: 14 residues. The CDR3 sequence is CASSKGQTYYEQYF. The CDR3 DNA is TGTGCCAGTAGTAAGGGACAGACCTACTACGAGCAGTACTTC.

CDR3 nucleotide sequence: TGTGCCAGCACCACGGCGGGCAACTATGGCTACACCTTC. The encoded protein is CASTTAGNYGYTF. The rearrangement uses TRBV6-5 and TRBJ1-2; D ambiguous. V was pared by 7 bases and J by 2 bases, with 11 bases between. This CDR3 has 13 residues. CDR1 is MNHEY and CDR2 is SVGAGI in the germline V gene.

A single count supports this clone. V gene TRBV2 combines with J gene TRBJ1-1; D unresolved. Germline V gene lookup returns CDR1 SNHLY and CDR2 FYNNEI. The CDR3 length is 13 residues. Trimming shortened V by 7 bases and J by 4 bases, and 13 bases separated the two germline ends. The CDR3 protein is CASMIGVGTEAFF. In nucleotides, the CDR3 is TGTGCCAGCATGATTGGGGTAGGCACTGAAGCTTTCTTT.

The chain joins TRBV4-1 to TRBJ2-3; 14 nucleotides align to TRBD2. The CDR3 length is 16 residues. J was trimmed by 1 base and V by 3 bases; bases with no gene match: 0. CDR1 and CDR2 from the germline V gene are MGHRA and YSYEKL. In DNA form, the CDR3 reads TGCGCCAGCAGCCAGGGACTAGCGGGAGGCACAGATACGCAGTATTTT. Translation gives CASSQGLAGGTDTQYF.

This chain links TRBV9 with TRBJ2-1; D may be TRBD1 (6 bases). Germline assignment: CDR1 SGDLS and CDR2 YYNGEE. V lost 4 bases, J lost 8 bases, and 10 bases lay in between. The CDR3 is made up of 12 amino acids. The chain's CDR3 is CASSPGVHEQFF. The CDR3 DNA reads as TGTGCCAGCAGCCCAGGGGTTCATGAGCAGTTCTTC. The full variable domain, rest sourced from reference TRBV9 and TRBJ2-1, is DSGVTQTPKHLITATGQRVTLRCSPRSGDLSVYWYQQSLDQGLQFLIQYYNGEERAKGNILERFSAQQFPDLHSELNLSSLELGDSALYFCASSPGVHEQFFGPGTRLTVL.

CDR3 protein: CASSLSRLAGAYNEQFF. For the CDR3, the DNA is TGTGCCAGCAGCTTATCCCGACTAGCGGGAGCGTACAATGAGCAGTTCTTC. The chain carries TRBV7-3 and TRBJ2-1; 12 nucleotides align to TRBD2. CDR1 and CDR2 from the germline V gene are SGHTA and FQGTGA. CDR3 length: 17 amino acids. The junction had 6 bases not matched to a gene; V was cut back by 2 bases and J by 4 bases.

This clone came up once. This rearrangement joins TRBV5-4 to TRBJ2-5; D unresolved. Germline CDR1 SGHNT, CDR2 YYREEE (reference sequence). The CDR3 is made up of 11 amino acids. The V end was cut by 7 bases, the J end by 9 bases, with 13 bases between. CDR3 residues: CASGPLGPQYF. The CDR3 bases are TGTGCCAGCGGGCCGCTGGGTCCCCAGTACTTC. Using reference TRBV5-4 and TRBJ2-5 for the parts outside the CDR3, the full variable domain is ETGVTQSPTHLIKTRGQQVTLRCSSQSGHNTVSWYQQALGQGPQFIFQYYREEENGRGNFPPRFSGLQFPNYSSELNVNALELDDSALYLCASGPLGPQYFGPGTRLLVL.

V is TRBV9 and J is TRBJ2-1, with 7 nucleotides matching TRBD2. The CDR3 spans 15 residues. After removal of 0 bases from V and 5 bases from J, the junction contained 5 bases not matched to a gene. Germline V gives CDR1 SGDLS, CDR2 YYNGEE. The chain's CDR3 is CASSVARAGDNEQFF. DNA for the CDR3: TGTGCCAGCAGCGTAGCCCGGGCGGGGGACAATGAGCAGTTCTTC.

The chain is built from TRBV30 and TRBJ2-3; D remains ambiguous. Per the germline V gene, CDR1 is GTSNPN and CDR2 is SVGIG (reference sequence). This CDR3 has 12 amino acids. Deletions cut 3 bases from V and 6 bases from J, with 10 bases between. The CDR3: CAWSLYRDTQYF. The CDR3, as DNA: TGTGCCTGGAGCCTTTATCGGGATACGCAGTATTTT. The variable domain in full, with the rest retrieved from reference TRBV30 and TRBJ2-3, is SQTIHQWPATLVQPVGSPLSLECTVEGTSNPNLYWYRQAAGRGLQLLFYSVGIGQISSEVPQNLSASRPQDRQFILSSKKLLLSDSGFYLCAWSLYRDTQYFGPGTRLTVL.

The CDR3 DNA sequence: TGTGCCAGCAATGGACCAGGGTATCAGCCCCAGCATTTT. Protein: CASNGPGYQPQHF. The gene calls are TRBV2 and TRBJ1-5; TRBD1 is a possible D gene (5 bases). CDR1 and CDR2 from the germline V gene are SNHLY and FYNNEI. The CDR3 is made up of 13 amino acids. V was shortened by 7 bases and J by 5 bases, with 12 bases between the two germline ends.